One and the same sample provided the 27 T cell receptor beta chains below, sequenced in a study of CD8 T cells in Susac syndrome. Reverse transcription of roughly 0.5 to 1 ug RNA was carried out with random hexamers. TCRdb re-called the immunoSEQ multiplex PCR reads through MiXCR, storing one row per CDR3 protein. The sample comprises about 300,000 distinct CDR3 sequences, 89% of which are singletons, and about 0.17% rests with the top ten. Sequenced: CD8+ T cells from PBMCs. The receptors here all came from a human donor with multiple sclerosis.

V is TRBV9 and J is TRBJ2-1; D perhaps matches TRBD2 (5 bases). Trimming took off 4 bases at V and 9 bases at J, with 14 bases between the two ends. This CDR3 has 13 amino acids. CDR1 and CDR2 from the germline V gene are SGDLS and YYNGEE. The CDR3 region is CASSSLVSSEQFF. The CDR3 DNA reads as TGTGCCAGCAGCTCACTAGTATCGAGTGAGCAGTTCTTC.

The chain combines TRBV28 with TRBJ1-5, with D possibly TRBD1 on 6 matching bases. From germline, CDR1 is MDHEN and CDR2 SYDVKM. V was clipped by 3 bases and J by 1 base, with 10 bases between them. The CDR3 has 15 residues. CDR3 DNA sequence: TGTGCCAGCAGTTTTTGGGGGCTAAGCAATCAGCCCCAGCATTTT. It translates to CASSFWGLSNQPQHF.

The chain employs TRBV28 and TRBJ2-7; weak D call: TRBD2 (6 bases). The CDR3 is 12 residues long. The V and J ends lost 6 bases and 2 bases respectively, with 8 bases between them. The germline V gene has CDR1 MDHEN and CDR2 SYDVKM. The CDR3 spells CASRRDTYEQYF. The CDR3 DNA reads as TGTGCCAGCAGGCGGGATACCTACGAGCAGTACTTC.

This clonotype was observed a single time. This chain uses TRBV27 with TRBJ2-3; D not resolved. The CDR3 has 17 amino acids. V lost 3 bases and J 0 bases, leaving 16 bases between the germline ends. CDR1 and CDR2 (germline): MNHEY, SMNVEV (reference sequence). CDR3 nucleotides: TGTGCCAGCAGTTTTGATATGTCTGATTATAGCACAGATACGCAGTATTTT. This sequence encodes CASSFDMSDYSTDTQYF.

The rearrangement uses TRBV7-8 and TRBJ2-7; 8 nucleotides align to TRBD1. Germline CDR1 is SGHVS and CDR2 is FQNEAQ. J lost 0 bases, V lost 1 base, and 8 bases had no gene match. This CDR3 has 17 amino acids. The CDR3 here is CASSLVWDRPSSYEQYF. The CDR3 bases are TGTGCCAGCAGCTTAGTTTGGGACAGGCCTAGCTCCTACGAGCAGTACTTC.

This clonotype has only a few counts. The gene calls are TRBV6-1 and TRBJ2-5, with D perhaps being TRBD1 or TRBD2 (5 bases each). Germline-derived CDR1 and CDR2 are MNHNS and SASEGT. This CDR3 is 16 amino acids long. V lost 5 bases, J lost 3 bases, and 19 bases lay in between. The CDR3: CASSPPGDGGKETQYF. In nucleotides, the CDR3 is TGTGCCAGCAGTCCCCCCGGGGACGGTGGAAAAGAGACCCAGTACTTC.

The gene calls are TRBV11-2 and TRBJ1-1; no definite D call. With 4 bases removed from V and 7 bases from J, the gap between germline ends came to 10 bases. CDR1 and CDR2 from the germline V gene are SGHAT and FQNNGV. The CDR3 has 12 amino acids. Here the CDR3 reads CASSWPGNEAFF. The CDR3 DNA follows: TGTGCCAGCAGCTGGCCGGGTAATGAAGCTTTCTTT. Supplemented by reference TRBV11-2 and TRBJ1-1, the full variable domain reads EAGVAQSPRYKIIEKRQSVAFWCNPISGHATLYWYQQILGQGPKLLIQFQNNGVVDDSQLPKDRFSAERLKGVDSTLKIQPAKLEDSAVYLCASSWPGNEAFFGQGTRLTVV.

The chain joins TRBV2 to TRBJ2-1; tentatively, D is TRBD2 (5 bases). CDR1 and CDR2 from the germline V gene are SNHLY and FYNNEI. The CDR3 covers 16 residues. V was clipped by 6 bases and J by 3 bases, with 18 bases between them. The CDR3 DNA reads TGTGCCAGCAGCGGACTTACGGCCTCGATCTACAATGAGCAGTTCTTC. It translates to CASSGLTASIYNEQFF. The variable domain in full, with the rest retrieved from reference TRBV2 and TRBJ2-1, is EPEVTQTPSHQVTQMGQEVILRCVPISNHLYFYWYRQILGQKVEFLVSFYNNEISEKSEIFDDQFSVERPDGSNFTLKIRSTKLEDSAMYFCASSGLTASIYNEQFFGPGTRLTVL.

The chain couples TRBV30 to TRBJ2-3, with D tentatively TRBD1 (6 bases). The CDR3 runs 14 residues. Trimming left V 4 bases short and J 1 base short, with 12 bases between. The germline CDR1 and CDR2 sequences are GTSNPN and SVGIG (reference sequence). CDR3 nucleotides: TGTGCCTGGAACAGGGTCGAGGGCACAGATACGCAGTATTTT. This gives the protein CAWNRVEGTDTQYF.

This clonotype was observed once. J is TRBJ2-2 and V is TRBV4-3; the match to TRBD1 covers 8 bases. Germline V gene lookup returns CDR1 LGHNA and CDR2 YSLEER. With 0 bases clipped from V and 4 bases from J, the junction kept 16 bases outside the gene matches. This CDR3 has 20 amino acids. CDR3 region: CASSQDYSLSGTGGTGELFF. The CDR3 bases are TGCGCCAGCAGCCAAGATTATTCATTGTCGGGGACAGGCGGCACCGGGGAGCTGTTTTTT.

In its sample, this clonotype was seen once. The rearrangement joins TRBV19 to TRBJ1-6; D perhaps matches TRBD1 (6 bases). This CDR3 contains 15 residues. Germline CDR1 and CDR2: LNHDA and SQIVND (reference sequence). Trimming took 5 bases from V and 4 from J, leaving 12 bases between them. The CDR3 DNA reads TGTGCCAGTAGTGACGGACAGCGTTATAATTCACCCCTCCACTTT. Translation gives CASSDGQRYNSPLHF.

This clonotype came up a few times. This sequence joins TRBV6-1 and TRBJ2-1; 7 positions agree with TRBD2. Germline values: CDR1 MNHNS, CDR2 SASEGT. This CDR3 has 15 residues. V shed 8 bases and J 4 bases; nucleotides not matched to a gene: 11. The CDR3 spells CASYPFREVYNEQFF. CDR3 sequence (DNA): TGTGCCAGCTATCCCTTCCGGGAGGTATACAATGAGCAGTTCTTC.

The rearrangement joins TRBV30 to TRBJ2-5; TRBD1 matches 12 bases. The CDR3 sequence is 14 residues long. Germline CDR1 reads GTSNPN; CDR2 reads SVGIG (reference sequence). Trimming removed 4 bases from V and 5 bases from J; junction bases left unmatched: 5. The CDR3 spells CAWTPGTGGETQYF. For the CDR3, the DNA is TGTGCCTGGACCCCCGGGACAGGGGGCGAGACCCAGTACTTC.

The chain links TRBV4-2 to TRBJ1-2, with D tentatively TRBD1 (5 bases). The CDR3 runs to 14 residues. Germline CDR1 and CDR2: LGHNA and YNFKEQ. V shed 0 bases and J shed 5 bases, with 10 bases lying between them. CDR3 region: CASSQEQEGYGYTF. The CDR3 DNA is TGTGCCAGCAGCCAAGAACAGGAGGGGTATGGCTACACCTTC.

The V and J genes are TRBV14 and TRBJ2-2, with TRBD2 as a possible D gene (7 bases). There are 18 residues in the CDR3. Looked up from germline, CDR1 is SGHDN and CDR2 is FVKESK. Trimming pared 0 bases from V and 4 bases from J, leaving 18 bases between. In DNA, the CDR3 is TGTGCCAGCAGCCAAGAGTCGCTCTTCGGGGGGCTCACCGGGGAGCTGTTTTTT. Translating it yields CASSQESLFGGLTGELFF.

J is TRBJ2-1 and V is TRBV7-9, with 12 positions matching TRBD1. V was clipped by 5 bases and J by 5 bases; unmatched bases: 4. The CDR3 contains 15 residues. The germline gives CDR1 SEHNR, CDR2 FQNEAQ (reference sequence). In DNA, the CDR3 is TGTGCCAGCAGCGCCGGGACAGGGGGCAACAATGAGCAGTTCTTC. As protein: CASSAGTGGNNEQFF.

The chain combines TRBV19 with TRBJ1-1; TRBD1 matches at 7 bases. Trimming removed 6 bases from V and 3 bases from J; junction bases left unmatched: 7. Germline CDR1 and CDR2: LNHDA and SQIVND (reference sequence). CDR3 length: 14 residues. The CDR3 nucleotides are TGTGCCAGTAGCCCTACAGGGGAGGACACTGAAGCTTTCTTT. Protein sequence: CASSPTGEDTEAFF.

The chain employs TRBV4-3 and TRBJ2-7, with D possibly matching TRBD2 (6 bases). CDR3 length: 17 residues. V dropped 0 bases and J dropped 3 bases, with 18 bases sitting between them. CDR1 is LGHNA, CDR2 YSLEER, per germline. CDR3 in amino acids: CASSQEWGRAGSYEQYF. The CDR3 nucleotides read TGCGCCAGCAGCCAAGAATGGGGCAGAGCCGGGAGCTACGAGCAGTACTTC.

This chain uses TRBV20-1 with TRBJ2-7; TRBD1 is a possible D gene (6 bases). The V end lost 5 bases, the J end lost 3 bases, and 11 bases lay between the germline ends. CDR1 and CDR2 (germline): DFQATT, SNEGSKA (reference sequence). This CDR3 comprises 12 residues. The CDR3 sequence is CSASRGGYEQYF. Written as DNA, the CDR3 is TGCAGTGCTTCTCGAGGGGGCTACGAGCAGTACTTC.

The chain employs TRBV29-1 and TRBJ2-6; 7 positions match TRBD2. The ends lost 4 bases at V and 4 bases at J; junction bases unmatched: 13. The CDR3 sequence is 17 residues long. CDR1 and CDR2 (germline): SQVTM, ANQGSEA. CDR3 nucleotides: TGCAGCGTTGCGTCCCTAGCGGCCTCCAGCGGGGCCAACGTCCTGACTTTC. The encoded protein is CSVASLAASSGANVLTF.

This clonotype came up once. The chain is built from TRBV27 and TRBJ1-2; tentatively, D is TRBD1 (6 bases). CDR3 length: 14 residues. Trimming pared 2 bases from V and 2 bases from J, leaving 9 bases between. Per the germline V gene, CDR1 is MNHEY and CDR2 is SMNVEV (reference sequence). CDR3 sequence reads: CASSLTQGNYGYTF. The CDR3 bases are TGTGCCAGCAGTTTAACGCAGGGGAACTATGGCTACACCTTC.

V is TRBV20-1 and J is TRBJ2-7; D gene unclear. Trimming removed 6 bases from V and 3 bases from J, with 12 bases in between. The CDR3 extends over 12 amino acids. Germline-derived CDR1 and CDR2 are DFQATT and SNEGSKA (reference sequence). CDR3 protein: CSAVPINYEQYF. The CDR3 nucleotides read TGCAGTGCGGTCCCAATTAACTACGAGCAGTACTTC.

This sequence joins TRBV27 and TRBJ1-6; no clear D. This CDR3 region has 16 residues. V lost 6 bases to trimming and J lost 5 bases, with 17 bases between them. Per germline, CDR1 MNHEY and CDR2 SMNVEV (reference sequence). The CDR3 DNA follows: TGTGCCAGCAGCCTTTATTGGGTGGATAATAATTCACCCCTCCACTTT. Its protein is CASSLYWVDNNSPLHF.

V and J are TRBV4-3 and TRBJ2-3; D might be TRBD1 or TRBD2, each matching 5 bases. This CDR3 spans 17 amino acids. Germline V lookup: CDR1 LGHNA, CDR2 YSLEER. The V end was cut by 5 bases, the J end by 2 bases, with 20 bases between. The CDR3 sequence: CASSKSPGRPHTDTQYF. The DNA of the CDR3 is TGCGCCAGCAGCAAATCTCCGGGACGTCCTCACACAGATACGCAGTATTTT.

The V and J genes are TRBV7-9 and TRBJ1-6, with D possibly being TRBD1 (6 bases). The CDR3 consists of 15 residues. CDR1 and CDR2 (germline): SEHNR, FQNEAQ (reference sequence). Trimming left V 2 bases short and J 7 bases short, with 12 bases between. The DNA of the CDR3 is TGTGCCAGCAGCTTATGGACAGACACAAATTCACCCCTCCACTTT. Translated: CASSLWTDTNSPLHF.

The chain is built from TRBV6-6 and TRBJ1-5; a weak D match, TRBD1 (5 bases). V gave up 1 base and J gave up 5 bases, with 15 bases separating them. The CDR3 consists of 16 residues. Germline assignment: CDR1 MNHNY and CDR2 SVGAGI (reference sequence). Here the CDR3 reads CASSYLRDPRYQPQHF. The CDR3, as DNA: TGTGCCAGCAGTTACTTGCGGGACCCTCGTTATCAGCCCCAGCATTTT.

The V gene is TRBV4-3, the J gene TRBJ1-4, with 11 positions matching TRBD1. Trimming cost V 0 bases and J 12 bases; bases outside gene matches: 9. This CDR3 has 16 amino acids. Germline V lookup: CDR1 LGHNA, CDR2 YSLEER. This CDR3 reads CASSQDRDRGAAELFF. The CDR3 bases are TGCGCCAGCAGCCAAGACCGGGACAGGGGGGCCGCGGAACTGTTTTTT.